This passage covers 25 T cell receptor beta chains from one sample sequenced in a study of blood T cell repertoires in COVID-19. Sequencing was performed with immunoSEQ multiplex PCR; in TCRdb, only in-frame clones are kept and a portion is missing. Among around 140,000 clones, 80% were seen once, and the ten largest hold 3.5%. The sequencing sample was made of peripheral blood. The receptor source for this set is a man aged 65 to 79 who had recovered from COVID-19.

The chain combines TRBV10-2 with TRBJ2-1; D gene unclear. V was clipped by 4 bases and J by 7 bases, with 8 bases between them. CDR3 length: 12 amino acids. Germline values: CDR1 WSHSY, CDR2 SAAADI. This chain's CDR3 is CASSGLSNEQFF. Here the CDR3 DNA reads TGCGCCAGCAGTGGTCTCTCTAATGAGCAGTTCTTC.

The CDR3 DNA follows: TGTGCCAGCAGTTCACAGGGTGTCAACGAGCAGTACTTC. It encodes CASSSQGVNEQYF. The gene calls are TRBV7-2 and TRBJ2-7; tentatively, D is TRBD1 (6 bases). The CDR3 is 13 amino acids. V gave up 6 bases and J gave up 5 bases, with 14 bases separating them. Germline V CDR1 and CDR2: SGHTA, FQGNSA. The full variable domain, completed using reference TRBV7-2 and TRBJ2-7, is GAGVSQSPSNKVTEKGKDVELRCDPISGHTALYWYRQSLGQGLEFLIYFQGNSAPDKSGLPSDRFSAERTGGSVSTLTIQRTQQEDSAVYLCASSSQGVNEQYFGPGTRLTVT.

This chain joins TRBV29-1 and TRBJ1-4, with TRBD1 matching 10 bases. The CDR3 is 13 residues long. Germline V lookup: CDR1 SQVTM, CDR2 ANQGSEA. Losses at the gene ends were 6 bases for V and 6 bases for J; bases not matched to a gene: 4. The CDR3 region is CSVTGTGDEKLFF. The CDR3 nucleotides are TGCAGCGTAACCGGGACAGGGGATGAAAAACTGTTTTTT.

This chain uses TRBV5-4 with TRBJ2-3, with TRBD1 identical over 7 bases. Per germline, CDR1 SGHNT and CDR2 YYREEE (reference sequence). V was clipped by 4 bases and J by 0 bases; unmatched bases: 8. The CDR3 consists of 16 residues. CDR3 protein: CASSRAGTESTDTQYF. The CDR3 bases are TGTGCCAGCAGCCGAGCCGGGACAGAAAGCACAGATACGCAGTATTTT.

The CDR3 sequence: CASSLDSNGYTF. DNA for the CDR3: TGCGCCAGCAGTCTAGACAGTAACGGCTACACCTTC. This chain uses TRBV10-2 with TRBJ1-2; possibly TRBD1 for D (5 bases). V lost 5 bases, J lost 8 bases, and 12 bases lay in between. The CDR3 runs 12 residues. Germline V CDR1 and CDR2: WSHSY, SAAADI.

Only one count was recorded for this clone. J is TRBJ1-2 and V is TRBV6-5; 8 positions match TRBD1. The CDR3 length is 15 residues. Germline CDR1 is MNHEY and CDR2 is SVGAGI. Trimming at V came to 5 bases and at J to 5 bases, leaving 10 bases not matched to a gene. The CDR3 protein is CASSPTGQGRYGYTF. In DNA form, the CDR3 reads TGTGCCAGCAGTCCTACTGGACAGGGAAGATATGGCTACACCTTC.

The genes are TRBV5-1 and TRBJ2-1, with 7 nucleotides matching TRBD1. Germline CDR1 and CDR2: SGHRS and YFSETQ. Germline trimming cut 5 bases from V and 8 bases from J; bases unmatched to any gene: 13. The CDR3 is 15 amino acids. The CDR3 nucleotides read TGCGCCAGCAGTCCCGGGACAGCTGGATCGGATGAGCAGTTCTTC. Its protein product is CASSPGTAGSDEQFF.

This chain joins TRBV4-1 and TRBJ2-7; D gene unclear. The CDR3 is 14 residues long. Germline-derived CDR1 and CDR2 are MGHRA and YSYEKL. V was clipped by 0 bases and J by 3 bases, with 9 bases between them. CDR3: CASSQEGESYEQYF. CDR3 in DNA: TGCGCCAGCAGCCAAGAAGGAGAAAGCTACGAGCAGTACTTC.

The chain employs TRBV6-5 and TRBJ2-3; TRBD2 agrees at 10 bases. This CDR3 is built from 16 residues. Trimming cost V 3 bases and J 5 bases; bases outside gene matches: 8. CDR1 MNHEY and CDR2 SVGAGI come from the germline V gene. Written as DNA, the CDR3 is TGTGCCAGCAGTTATGGTCTAGCGGGAGCCAAAGATACGCAGTATTTT. Amino acids: CASSYGLAGAKDTQYF.

This chain connects TRBV6-2 or TRBV6-3 to TRBJ2-2; D possibly corresponds to TRBD1 (6 bases). This CDR3 is built from 15 residues. Germline values: CDR1 MNHEY, CDR2 SVGEGT. Trimming removed 4 bases from V and 1 base from J, with 10 bases in between. The CDR3 DNA reads TGTGCCAGCAGTTCCGGGACATTGAACACCGGGGAGCTGTTTTTT. It specifies CASSSGTLNTGELFF.

This clone was seen many times. In DNA, the CDR3 is TGTGCCATCAGTGAAGAGAGTGGACAGAGGAATCAGCCCCAGCATTTT. Its protein is CAISEESGQRNQPQHF. The chain combines TRBV10-3 with TRBJ1-5; D possibly corresponds to TRBD1 (6 bases). Germline V gives CDR1 ENHRY, CDR2 SYGVKD. V was cut by 3 bases and J by 4 bases, with 16 bases left in between. The CDR3 is 16 residues long.

J is TRBJ2-1 and V is TRBV7-9; D ambiguous. Between the trimmed V and J ends, which lost 1 base and 10 bases, there was a span of 11 bases. The CDR3 runs to 13 residues. Germline V gene sequence: CDR1 SEHNR, CDR2 FQNEAQ (reference sequence). Here the CDR3 reads CASSLDFAAEQFF. CDR3 DNA sequence: TGTGCCAGCAGCTTAGACTTTGCGGCGGAGCAGTTCTTC.

This chain connects TRBV5-4 to TRBJ2-1, with 7 bases fitting TRBD2. The junction had 4 bases not matched to a gene; V was cut back by 5 bases and J by 2 bases. The CDR3 contains 14 residues. CDR1 and CDR2 (germline): SGHNT, YYREEE (reference sequence). The CDR3 loop reads CASSPGTTYNEQFF. CDR3 bases: TGTGCCAGCAGTCCCGGGACTACCTACAATGAGCAGTTCTTC.

Only a few counts were recorded for this clone. This chain joins TRBV19 and TRBJ2-7, with 7 bases matching TRBD2. Germline CDR1 and CDR2: LNHDA and SQIVND (reference sequence). With 6 bases clipped from V and 7 bases from J, the junction kept 9 bases outside the gene matches. CDR3 length: 13 residues. CDR3 nucleotide sequence: TGTGCCAGTAGGGAGCAGGGAGGGAGTGAGCAGTACTTC. It translates to CASREQGGSEQYF.

This clone showed up just a few times. V gene TRBV19 combines with J gene TRBJ1-5; D is unclear. The germline gives CDR1 LNHDA, CDR2 SQIVND (reference sequence). The CDR3 runs 16 residues. V was clipped by 6 bases and J by 3 bases, with 18 bases between them. The CDR3 loop is CASSRWRVRNNQPQHF. For the CDR3, the DNA is TGTGCCAGTAGCCGTTGGCGCGTGAGGAACAATCAGCCCCAGCATTTT.

The J gene is TRBJ2-7, the V gene TRBV6-1, with TRBD2 identical over 11 bases. Per germline, CDR1 MNHNS and CDR2 SASEGT. This CDR3 has 18 residues. The trim removed 4 bases at V and 10 bases at J, leaving 21 bases unmatched. This CDR3 is CASSVERGTARLAGYQYF. Written as DNA, the CDR3 is TGTGCCAGCAGTGTAGAACGAGGGACAGCTAGACTAGCGGGATATCAGTACTTC.

The chain has TRBV3-1 (or the pseudogene TRBV3-2) and TRBJ1-4; 8 bases line up with TRBD1. Germline lookup yields CDR1 LGHDT and CDR2 YNNKEL (reference sequence). V was clipped by 1 base and J by 7 bases; unmatched bases: 2. The CDR3 consists of 14 residues. The CDR3 region is CASSQAGGFEKLFF. In DNA form, the CDR3 reads TGTGCCAGCAGCCAAGCAGGGGGCTTTGAAAAACTGTTTTTT.

The chain joins TRBV10-3 to TRBJ1-4; D is unresolved. This CDR3 region has 13 residues. Germline CDR1 ENHRY, CDR2 SYGVKD. The ends were cut back, 7 bases at V and 6 bases at J, with 12 bases in the middle. The CDR3 loop is CAIKGNGDEKLFF. The CDR3 nucleotides read TGTGCCATCAAAGGAAACGGGGATGAAAAACTGTTTTTT.

V usage is TRBV9 and J usage is TRBJ2-7; 8 nucleotides align to TRBD2. The germline gives CDR1 SGDLS, CDR2 YYNGEE. This CDR3 comprises 15 residues. V dropped 0 bases and J dropped 3; count of bases not matched to a gene: 5. The CDR3 protein is CASSVGAGGGYEQYF. The CDR3 bases are TGTGCCAGCAGCGTAGGTGCGGGAGGAGGCTACGAGCAGTACTTC.

The chain has TRBV6-5 and TRBJ2-1, with D tentatively TRBD2 (5 bases). V shed 6 bases and J shed 4 bases, with 16 bases lying between them. Germline lookup yields CDR1 MNHEY and CDR2 SVGAGI. This CDR3 is 15 amino acids long. This CDR3 is CASSLLGGEYNEQFF. Here the CDR3 DNA reads TGTGCCAGCAGCCTACTTGGTGGGGAGTACAATGAGCAGTTCTTC.

In its sample, this clone was seen a few times. The chain combines TRBV12-5 with TRBJ2-1; unclear D gene. This CDR3 spans 14 amino acids. V lost 0 bases, J lost 7 bases, and 10 bases lay in between. Germline values: CDR1 LGHNT, CDR2 FRNRAP. The CDR3 nucleotides are TGTGCTAGTGGTTTGGTACCTAATTCGAATGAGCAGTTCTTC. Residues: CASGLVPNSNEQFF.

This clone turned up a few times. The rearrangement uses TRBV6-5 and TRBJ2-5, with TRBD2 matching 12 bases. This CDR3 region has 15 residues. CDR1 MNHEY and CDR2 SVGAGI come from the germline V gene. V lost 2 bases, J lost 2 bases, and 0 bases stayed unmatched. This CDR3 reads CASSYGTSGQETQYF. The CDR3 DNA follows: TGTGCCAGCAGTTACGGGACTAGCGGGCAAGAGACCCAGTACTTC.

The V gene is TRBV11-2, the J gene TRBJ1-2; 9 bases are a match to TRBD1. V lost 6 bases and J lost 5; bases outside the gene matches: 13. The germline V gene has CDR1 SGHAT and CDR2 FQNNGV. The CDR3 has 16 residues. CDR3 in DNA: TGTGCCAGCAGGAGCCTGACCCCGGGACAGGGATATGGCTACACCTTC. It specifies CASRSLTPGQGYGYTF.

The V and J genes are TRBV7-2 and TRBJ2-2, with D possibly being TRBD2 (5 bases). Trimming shortened V by 4 bases and J by 1 base, and 10 bases separated the two germline ends. Germline V gene data show CDR1 as SGHTA and CDR2 as FQGNSA. This CDR3 comprises 15 residues. Here the CDR3 DNA reads TGTGCCAGCAGCTCGGACTCGGTGAACACCGGGGAGCTGTTTTTT. It specifies CASSSDSVNTGELFF.

The chain carries TRBV5-1 and TRBJ2-3; 10 bases match TRBD2. Germline V lookup: CDR1 SGHRS, CDR2 YFSETQ. CDR3 length equals 16 residues. V lost 3 bases and J lost 4; bases outside the gene matches: 8. The CDR3 spells CASSSGQREGADTQYF. The CDR3 coding sequence is TGCGCCAGCAGCTCGGGACAGCGGGAGGGGGCAGATACGCAGTATTTT.